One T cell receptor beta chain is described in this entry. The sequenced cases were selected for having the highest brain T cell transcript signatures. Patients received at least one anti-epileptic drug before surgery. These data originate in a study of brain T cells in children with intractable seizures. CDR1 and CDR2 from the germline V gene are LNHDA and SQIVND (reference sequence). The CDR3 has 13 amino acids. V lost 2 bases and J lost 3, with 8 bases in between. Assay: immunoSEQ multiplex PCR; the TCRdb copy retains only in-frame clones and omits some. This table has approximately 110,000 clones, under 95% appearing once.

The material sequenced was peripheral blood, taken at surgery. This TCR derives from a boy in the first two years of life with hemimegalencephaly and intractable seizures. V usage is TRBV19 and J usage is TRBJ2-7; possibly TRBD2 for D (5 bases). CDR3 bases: TGTGCCAGTAGTATATCACGGGGCTACGAGCAGTACTTC. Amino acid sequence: CASSISRGYEQYF. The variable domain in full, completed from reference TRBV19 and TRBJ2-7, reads DGGITQSPKYLFRKEGQNVTLSCEQNLNHDAMYWYRQDPGQGLRLIYYSQIVNDFQKGDIAEGYSVSREKKESFPLTVTSAQKNPTAFYLCASSISRGYEQYFGPGTRLTVT.